These 22 T cell receptor beta chains were all obtained from the same sample, sequenced in a study of Ad26.COV2.S vaccination and SARS-CoV-2 variants. The protocol was immunoSEQ multiplex PCR, while the TCRdb copy is restricted to in-frame clones and leaves out a portion. The data contain about 350,000 clones, around 88% of them singletons. Noted treatment: roughly 18 received Ad26.COV2.S at low or high dose, single or two shots; five or six received placebo; per-sample allocation not given. Sample collection was performed on day 63 after the first vaccine or placebo injection. The source material was peripheral blood, sampled in a trial of Ad26.COV2.S vaccine versus placebo. The receptors were sampled from a person between 18 and 59 years old who received the Ad26.COV2.S COVID-19 vaccine or a placebo.

This clone was seen only a few times. The chain is built from TRBV2 and TRBJ2-7, with 8 nucleotides matching TRBD1. This CDR3 spans 12 amino acids. Looked up from germline, CDR1 is SNHLY and CDR2 is FYNNEI. With 11 bases clipped from V and 1 base from J, the junction kept 4 bases outside the gene matches. The CDR3 loop reads CAWGTGSYEQYF. CDR3 DNA sequence: TGTGCCTGGGGGACAGGATCCTACGAGCAGTACTTC.

The chain links TRBV19 to TRBJ1-1; D ambiguous. The CDR3 is made up of 14 amino acids. Germline V gene data show CDR1 as LNHDA and CDR2 as SQIVND (reference sequence). V dropped 3 bases and J dropped 1 base, with 9 bases sitting between them. This CDR3 is CASSITTWNTEAFF. The CDR3 DNA sequence: TGTGCCAGTAGTATTACGACGTGGAACACTGAAGCTTTCTTT.

The rearrangement uses TRBV7-9 and TRBJ2-7, with D hard to call. The CDR3 consists of 18 residues. Trimming shortened V by 1 base and J by 0 bases, and 19 bases separated the two germline ends. Germline CDR1 is SEHNR and CDR2 is FQNEAQ (reference sequence). The CDR3 region is CASSLGVRFGRTSYEQYF. CDR3 DNA: TGTGCCAGCAGCTTAGGAGTCCGATTCGGGCGGACCTCCTACGAGCAGTACTTC.

The J gene is TRBJ1-1, the V gene TRBV7-8; no clear D. This CDR3 has 13 residues. Germline CDR1 is SGHVS and CDR2 is FQNEAQ. Trimming removed 8 bases at V and 5 bases at J, with 15 bases between. The CDR3 DNA reads TGTGCCAGCGGCCTTAGCAGATCGACTGAAGCTTTCTTT. Residues: CASGLSRSTEAFF.

The V call is TRBV10-3, the J call TRBJ2-2, with D unclear. Deletions cut 2 bases from V and 6 bases from J, with 16 bases between. The CDR3 has 16 amino acids. Germline loops: CDR1 ENHRY, CDR2 SYGVKD. Here the CDR3 DNA reads TGTGCCATCAGTGAGAGGGTAGGCCAGGCGTCCGGGGAGCTGTTTTTT. Translation gives CAISERVGQASGELFF.

The V and J genes are TRBV5-4 and TRBJ1-5; D is possibly TRBD1 (5 bases). Germline V CDR1 and CDR2: SGHNT, YYREEE (reference sequence). V shed 0 bases and J shed 7 bases, with 14 bases lying between them. The CDR3 contains 15 residues. The CDR3 sequence is CASSLDPGPGQPQHF. The DNA of the CDR3 is TGTGCCAGCAGCTTGGACCCAGGGCCGGGGCAGCCCCAGCATTTT.

The J gene is TRBJ1-4, the V gene TRBV7-9; D unclear. V was pared by 5 bases and J by 2 bases, with 12 bases between. Germline V gene lookup returns CDR1 SEHNR and CDR2 FQNEAQ (reference sequence). CDR3 length: 15 residues. Here the CDR3 reads CASSLTRRTNEKLFF. DNA for the CDR3: TGTGCCAGCAGCCTAACGCGACGGACTAATGAAAAACTGTTTTTT.

The table lists this clone with a count of one. This chain uses TRBV6-1 with TRBJ2-4; TRBD1 agrees at 7 bases. Looked up from germline, CDR1 is MNHNS and CDR2 is SASEGT. This CDR3 is 15 amino acids long. The V segment lost 2 bases and the J segment 0 bases; nucleotides outside the gene matches: 1. The CDR3 DNA reads TGTGCCAGCAGTGAAAGGGGGCTAGCCAAAAACATTCAGTACTTC. This gives the protein CASSERGLAKNIQYF.

The chain links TRBV9 to TRBJ2-3, with 10 bases matching TRBD2. Per the germline V gene, CDR1 is SGDLS and CDR2 is YYNGEE. Losses at the gene ends were 2 bases for V and 6 bases for J; bases not matched to a gene: 6. The CDR3 is 15 amino acids. The chain's CDR3 is CASSVAGLAADTQYF. For the CDR3, the DNA is TGTGCCAGCAGCGTGGCAGGACTAGCGGCCGATACGCAGTATTTT.

The sample holds one count of this clone. This sequence joins TRBV14 and TRBJ2-2; D call uncertain. The CDR3 spans 13 residues. Germline V gene lookup returns CDR1 SGHDN and CDR2 FVKESK. Between the trimmed V and J ends, which lost 0 bases and 4 bases, there was a span of 3 bases. CDR3 amino acids: CASSQERTGELFF. In nucleotides, the CDR3 is TGTGCCAGCAGCCAAGAACGCACCGGGGAGCTGTTTTTT.

CDR3 nucleotides: TGTGCCAGCAGCTTGGTTACCGGGGGGATCACAGATACGCAGTATTTT. Protein product: CASSLVTGGITDTQYF. This sequence joins TRBV7-9 and TRBJ2-3; 7 bases match TRBD2. V was pared by 3 bases and J by 2 bases, with 8 bases of the junction left unmatched. CDR1 SEHNR and CDR2 FQNEAQ come from the germline V gene (reference sequence). The CDR3 loop spans 16 amino acids.

V gene TRBV18 combines with J gene TRBJ2-5; D not certain. Germline V gene lookup returns CDR1 KGHSH and CDR2 LQKENI. V lost 3 bases and J lost 3, with 8 bases in between. The CDR3 sequence is 13 residues long. The CDR3 bases are TGTGCCAGCTCACCTCGAAGGGAAGAGACCCAGTACTTC. Its translation is CASSPRREETQYF.

The chain's CDR3 is CASSIKLAGLHEQFF. The CDR3, as DNA: TGTGCCAGTAGTATAAAACTAGCGGGTCTTCATGAGCAGTTCTTC. The chain carries TRBV19 and TRBJ2-1, with TRBD2 matching 9 bases. The CDR3 is 15 residues long. Germline loops: CDR1 LNHDA, CDR2 SQIVND (reference sequence). V shed 2 bases and J 8 bases; nucleotides not matched to a gene: 7.

This rearrangement joins TRBV15 to TRBJ2-5, with D possibly TRBD2 on 5 matching bases. The V end was cut by 5 bases, the J end by 2 bases, with 12 bases between. Germline CDR1 and CDR2: LNHNV and YYDKDF (reference sequence). This CDR3 contains 14 residues. The CDR3 is CATSDIGGQETQYF. The CDR3 DNA reads TGTGCCACCAGCGATATCGGAGGACAAGAGACCCAGTACTTC. Using reference TRBV15 and TRBJ2-5 for the parts outside the CDR3, the full variable domain is DAMVIQNPRYQVTQFGKPVTLSCSQTLNHNVMYWYQQKSSQAPKLLFHYYDKDFNNEADTPDNFQSRRPNTSFCFLDIRSPGLGDTAMYLCATSDIGGQETQYFGPGTRLLVL.

V gene TRBV30 combines with J gene TRBJ2-7; 10 nucleotides match TRBD2. CDR1 GTSNPN and CDR2 SVGIG come from the germline V gene (reference sequence). The CDR3 totals 13 residues. V lost 4 bases, J lost 2 bases, and 2 bases stayed unmatched. The CDR3 DNA reads TGTGCCTGGAAAACTAGCGGGACCTACGAGCAGTACTTC. This encodes CAWKTSGTYEQYF.

This chain connects TRBV3-1 (or the pseudogene TRBV3-2) to TRBJ2-1; D gene unclear. There are 12 residues in the CDR3. V lost 1 base and J 8 bases, leaving 6 bases between the germline ends. From germline, CDR1 is LGHDT and CDR2 YNNKEL (reference sequence). CDR3 protein: CASSQVVDEQFF. CDR3 coding DNA: TGTGCCAGCAGCCAAGTGGTCGATGAGCAGTTCTTC.

This chain links TRBV5-6 with TRBJ2-7; D is undetermined. CDR3 length equals 13 residues. Looked up from germline, CDR1 is SGHDT and CDR2 is YYEEEE. V was shortened by 0 bases and J by 3 bases, with 7 bases between the two germline ends. The chain's CDR3 is CASSLGVNYEQYF. Written as DNA, the CDR3 is TGTGCCAGCAGCTTGGGGGTTAACTACGAGCAGTACTTC.

This sequence joins TRBV6-6 and TRBJ2-7; 10 nucleotides agree with TRBD2. The CDR3 length is 16 residues. Unmatched junction bases numbered 5, after V lost 3 bases and J lost 0 bases. Germline V CDR1 and CDR2: MNHNY, SVGAGI (reference sequence). This chain's CDR3 is CASSYLGTSDSYEQYF. The CDR3 DNA sequence: TGTGCCAGCAGTTATCTAGGGACTAGCGACTCCTACGAGCAGTACTTC.

The chain uses TRBV5-1 and TRBJ2-3, with D perhaps TRBD1 (6 bases). Germline CDR1 SGHRS, CDR2 YFSETQ. Trimming cost V 1 base and J 2 bases, with 11 bases left between them. The CDR3 extends over 15 amino acids. The CDR3, as DNA: TGCGCCAGCAGCTTGTCGCAGGGGCCCACAGATACGCAGTATTTT. It specifies CASSLSQGPTDTQYF.

The chain combines TRBV6-1 with TRBJ1-3, with 7 bases that match TRBD1. With 1 base clipped from V and 0 bases from J, the junction kept 3 bases outside the gene matches. CDR1 and CDR2 from the germline V gene are MNHNS and SASEGT. This CDR3 has 16 amino acids. The chain's CDR3 is CASSEEGANSGNTIYF. The DNA for the CDR3 is TGTGCCAGCAGTGAAGAGGGGGCGAACTCTGGAAACACCATATATTTT.

The chain links TRBV28 to TRBJ1-2; D is unresolved. Germline CDR1 reads MDHEN; CDR2 reads SYDVKM. The germline V and J ends were trimmed by 3 bases and 4 bases, with 12 bases remaining between them. The CDR3 extends over 14 amino acids. The CDR3 here is CASSFLSAPYGYTF. CDR3 coding DNA: TGTGCCAGCAGTTTTTTGTCCGCCCCCTATGGCTACACCTTC.

The chain links TRBV6-6 to TRBJ2-1; 9 nucleotides align to TRBD2. Germline CDR1 reads MNHNY; CDR2 reads SVGAGI (reference sequence). The CDR3 has 13 amino acids. V trimming: 2 bases; J trimming: 10 bases; junction bases outside the gene matches: 3. This CDR3 is CASSYTGTSEQFF. The CDR3 bases are TGTGCCAGCAGTTACACGGGGACTAGCGAGCAGTTCTTC.